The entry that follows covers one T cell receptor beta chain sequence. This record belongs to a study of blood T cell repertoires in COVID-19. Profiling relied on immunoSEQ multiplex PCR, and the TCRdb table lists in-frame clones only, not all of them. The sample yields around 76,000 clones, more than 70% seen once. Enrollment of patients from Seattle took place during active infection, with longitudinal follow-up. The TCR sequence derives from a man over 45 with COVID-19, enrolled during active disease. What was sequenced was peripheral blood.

Written as DNA, the CDR3 is TGTGCCAGCAGCACTACTAGCGGACAAAACTACGAGCAGTACTTC. This translates into CASSTTSGQNYEQYF. This rearrangement joins TRBV7-2 to TRBJ2-7; 8 bases are shared with TRBD2. V gave up 5 bases and J gave up 3 bases; unmatched junction bases: 9. The germline V gene encodes CDR1 SGHTA and CDR2 FQGNSA. CDR3 size: 15 residues.